There are a few counts of the clone carrying this TCR beta chain. Its target is not known. Prepared TCR beta cDNA libraries contained unique molecular identifiers. TCRdb re-called the PCR reads with MiXCR, one entry per CDR3 protein. The sample contains 740,000 or so distinct CDR3 sequences, 53% of which appear only once. This entry belongs to a study of post-analysis software for immune sequencing data. Points from the study as a whole: There were five or six TRBV segments more frequent in patients than controls, and TRBV5-6, TRBV5-1 and TRBV20-1 were among them.

The germline V gene has CDR1 SQVTM and CDR2 ANQGSEA. The CDR3 is made up of 14 amino acids. V dropped 7 bases and J dropped 5; count of bases not matched to a gene: 12. The specimen was blood. The V call is TRBV29-1, the J call TRBJ2-5; the match to TRBD1 covers 8 bases. The receptor was isolated from a girl aged 5 to 17 with multiple sclerosis. CDR3 nucleotide sequence: TGCAGCGCAGGGACAGGCTCCCGCGGCGAGACCCAGTACTTC. Translated, it gives CSAGTGSRGETQYF.